The 3 T cell receptor beta chains below all came from one sample that was sequenced in a study of blood T cell repertoires in COVID-19. Profiled with immunoSEQ multiplex PCR; TCRdb holds only in-frame clones, not every one. Here the sample spans about 330,000 clones, around nine tenths being singletons. The source material was PBMCs or T cells enriched from blood (not recorded which). The receptors come from a man under 40 who had recovered from COVID-19.

The chain recombines TRBV2 with TRBJ2-7; a weak D match, TRBD2 (6 bases). Germline CDR1 reads SNHLY; CDR2 reads FYNNEI. This CDR3 has 15 residues. Trimming left V 8 bases short and J 3 bases short, with 20 bases between. CDR3 DNA: TGTGCCAGCCGTAATGCCGGGGGTGGGAACTACGAGCAGTACTTC. It encodes CASRNAGGGNYEQYF. The entire variable domain, with the rest obtained from reference TRBV2 and TRBJ2-7, is as follows: EPEVTQTPSHQVTQMGQEVILRCVPISNHLYFYWYRQILGQKVEFLVSFYNNEISEKSEIFDDQFSVERPDGSNFTLKIRSTKLEDSAMYFCASRNAGGGNYEQYFGPGTRLTVT.

The chain combines TRBV7-8 with TRBJ1-5; D is perhaps TRBD1 (5 bases). V was shortened by 1 base and J by 7 bases, with 17 bases between the two germline ends. Germline lookup yields CDR1 SGHVS and CDR2 FQNEAQ. The CDR3 length is 16 residues. The chain's CDR3 is CASSLGSGWSRQPQHF. The DNA of the CDR3 is TGTGCCAGCAGCTTAGGGTCAGGGTGGTCGAGGCAGCCCCAGCATTTT.

The rearrangement joins TRBV2 to TRBJ2-1; D is perhaps TRBD2 (5 bases). Germline V gene lookup returns CDR1 SNHLY and CDR2 FYNNEI. The CDR3 covers 15 residues. Trimming took off 4 bases at V and 0 bases at J, with 10 bases between the two ends. The CDR3 DNA reads as TGTGCCAGCAGTGCGGACTCAAGCTCCTACAATGAGCAGTTCTTC. This encodes CASSADSSSYNEQFF.